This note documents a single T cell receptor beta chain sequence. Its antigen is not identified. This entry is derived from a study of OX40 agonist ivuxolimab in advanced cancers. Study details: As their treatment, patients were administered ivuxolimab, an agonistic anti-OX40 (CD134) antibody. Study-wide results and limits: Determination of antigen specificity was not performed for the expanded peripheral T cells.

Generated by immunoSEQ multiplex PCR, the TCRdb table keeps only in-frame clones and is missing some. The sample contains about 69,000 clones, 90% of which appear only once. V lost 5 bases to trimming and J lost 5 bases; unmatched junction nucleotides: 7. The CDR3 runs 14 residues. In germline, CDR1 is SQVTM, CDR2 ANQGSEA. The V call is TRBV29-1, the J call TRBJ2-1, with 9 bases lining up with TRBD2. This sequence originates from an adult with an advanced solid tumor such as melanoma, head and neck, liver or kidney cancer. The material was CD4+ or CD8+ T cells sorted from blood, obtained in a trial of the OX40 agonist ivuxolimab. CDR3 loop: CSVPGLATNNEQFF. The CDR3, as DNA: TGCAGCGTTCCAGGACTAGCGACGAACAATGAGCAGTTCTTC.